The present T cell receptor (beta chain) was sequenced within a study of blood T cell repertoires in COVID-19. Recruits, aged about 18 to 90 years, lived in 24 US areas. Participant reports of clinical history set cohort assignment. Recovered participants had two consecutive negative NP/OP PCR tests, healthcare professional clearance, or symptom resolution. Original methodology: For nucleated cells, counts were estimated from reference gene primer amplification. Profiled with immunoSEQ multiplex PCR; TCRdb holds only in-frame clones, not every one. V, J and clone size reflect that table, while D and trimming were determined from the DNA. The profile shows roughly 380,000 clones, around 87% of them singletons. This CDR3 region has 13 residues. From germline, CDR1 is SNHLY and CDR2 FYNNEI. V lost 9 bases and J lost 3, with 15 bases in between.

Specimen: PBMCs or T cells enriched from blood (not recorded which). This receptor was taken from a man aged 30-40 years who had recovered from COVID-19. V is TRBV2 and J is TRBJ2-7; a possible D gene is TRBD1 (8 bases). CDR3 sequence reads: CASENRGGYEQYF. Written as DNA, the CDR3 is TGTGCCAGTGAAAACAGGGGGGGCTACGAGCAGTACTTC.